This T cell receptor (beta chain) was sequenced during a study of blood T cell repertoires in COVID-19. The trim removed 4 bases at V and 4 bases at J, leaving 2 bases unmatched. There are 13 residues in the CDR3. Clones were read by immunoSEQ multiplex PCR, and TCRdb kept only the in-frame ones, dropping some. The table shows 400,000 or so clones, with over 75% occurring only once. Sequencing was carried out using peripheral blood. This clonotype originated in a woman in her thirties or forties with COVID-19, enrolled during active disease. The rearrangement links TRBV12-3 or TRBV12-4 to TRBJ2-7, with 9 nucleotides matching TRBD1. CDR3 bases: TGTGCCAGCAGTTGGGACAGGGCGTACGAGCAGTACTTC. Protein: CASSWDRAYEQYF.